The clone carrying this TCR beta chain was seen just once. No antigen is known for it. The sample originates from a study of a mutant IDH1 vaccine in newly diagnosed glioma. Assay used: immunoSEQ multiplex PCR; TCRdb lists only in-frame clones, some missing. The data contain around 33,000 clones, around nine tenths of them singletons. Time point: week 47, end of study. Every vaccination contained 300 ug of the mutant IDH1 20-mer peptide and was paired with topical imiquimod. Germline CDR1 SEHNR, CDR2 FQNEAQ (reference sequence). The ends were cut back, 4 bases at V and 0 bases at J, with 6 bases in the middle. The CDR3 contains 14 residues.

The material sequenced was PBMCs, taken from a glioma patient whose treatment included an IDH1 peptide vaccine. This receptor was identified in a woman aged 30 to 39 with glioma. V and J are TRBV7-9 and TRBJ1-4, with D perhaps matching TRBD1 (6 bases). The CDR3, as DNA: TGTGCCAGCAGCTCAGGGGCAACTAATGAAAAACTGTTTTTT. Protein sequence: CASSSGATNEKLFF.